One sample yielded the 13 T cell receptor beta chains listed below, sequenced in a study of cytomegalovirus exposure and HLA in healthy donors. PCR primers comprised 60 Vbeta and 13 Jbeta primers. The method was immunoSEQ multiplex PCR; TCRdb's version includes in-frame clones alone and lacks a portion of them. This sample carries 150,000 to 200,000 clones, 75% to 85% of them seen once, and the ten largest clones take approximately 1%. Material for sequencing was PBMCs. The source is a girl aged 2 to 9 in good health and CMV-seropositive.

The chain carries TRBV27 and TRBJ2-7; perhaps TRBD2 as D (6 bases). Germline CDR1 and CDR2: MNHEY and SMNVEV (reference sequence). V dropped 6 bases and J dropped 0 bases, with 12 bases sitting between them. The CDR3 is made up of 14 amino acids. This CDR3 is CASSPTSSSYEQYF. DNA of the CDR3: TGTGCCAGCAGCCCAACTAGCTCCTCCTACGAGCAGTACTTC.

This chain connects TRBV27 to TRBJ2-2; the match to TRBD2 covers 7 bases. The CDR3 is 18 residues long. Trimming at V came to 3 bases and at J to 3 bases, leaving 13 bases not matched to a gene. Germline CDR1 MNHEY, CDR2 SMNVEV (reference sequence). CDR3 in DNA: TGTGCCAGCAGTTTGAGCGGGATGGGTGGGCTTTACACCGGGGAGCTGTTTTTT. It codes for CASSLSGMGGLYTGELFF.

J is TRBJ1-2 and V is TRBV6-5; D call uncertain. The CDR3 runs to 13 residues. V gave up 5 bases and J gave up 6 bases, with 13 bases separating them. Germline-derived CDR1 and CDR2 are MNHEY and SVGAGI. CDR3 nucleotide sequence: TGTGCCAGCAGTCTCAACTTCCTTGATGGCTACACCTTC. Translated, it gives CASSLNFLDGYTF.

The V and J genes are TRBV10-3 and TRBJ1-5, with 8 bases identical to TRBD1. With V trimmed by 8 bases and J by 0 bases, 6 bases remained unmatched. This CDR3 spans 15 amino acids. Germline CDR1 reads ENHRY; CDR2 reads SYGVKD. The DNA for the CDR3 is TGTGCCATCGGGGACAGGACTTATAGCAATCAGCCCCAGCATTTT. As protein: CAIGDRTYSNQPQHF.

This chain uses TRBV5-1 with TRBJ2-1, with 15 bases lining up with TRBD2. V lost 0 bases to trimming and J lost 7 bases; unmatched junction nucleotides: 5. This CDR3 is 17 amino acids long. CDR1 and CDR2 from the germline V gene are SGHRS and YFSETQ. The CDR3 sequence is CASSLGTSGRVANEQFF. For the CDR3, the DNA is TGCGCCAGCAGCTTGGGGACTAGCGGGAGGGTGGCGAATGAGCAGTTCTTC.

The CDR3 DNA reads as TGCGCCAGCAGCTTGGTCCAGGGTTTGCCAACAGATACGCAGTATTTT. This sequence encodes CASSLVQGLPTDTQYF. The rearrangement uses TRBV5-1 and TRBJ2-3, with TRBD1 as a possible D gene (5 bases). This CDR3 contains 16 residues. Germline CDR1 is SGHRS and CDR2 is YFSETQ. The V end was cut by 0 bases, the J end by 3 bases, with 14 bases between.

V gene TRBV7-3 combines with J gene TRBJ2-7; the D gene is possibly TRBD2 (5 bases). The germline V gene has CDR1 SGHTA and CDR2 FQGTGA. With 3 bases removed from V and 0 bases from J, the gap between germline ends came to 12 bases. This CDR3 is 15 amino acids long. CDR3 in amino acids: CASSFWRASSYEQYF. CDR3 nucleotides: TGTGCCAGCAGCTTTTGGCGGGCAAGCTCCTACGAGCAGTACTTC.

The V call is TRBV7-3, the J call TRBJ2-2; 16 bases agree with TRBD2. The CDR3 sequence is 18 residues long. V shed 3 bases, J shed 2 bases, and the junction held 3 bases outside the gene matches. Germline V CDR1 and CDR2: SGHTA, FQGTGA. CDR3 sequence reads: CASSLGLAGGINTGELFF. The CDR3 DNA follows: TGTGCCAGCAGCTTGGGACTAGCGGGGGGGATAAACACCGGGGAGCTGTTTTTT.

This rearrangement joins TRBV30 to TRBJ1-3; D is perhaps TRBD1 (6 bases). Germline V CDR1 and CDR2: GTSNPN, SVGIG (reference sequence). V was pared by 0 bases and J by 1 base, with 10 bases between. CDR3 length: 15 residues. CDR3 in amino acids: CAWSVLGTSGNTIYF. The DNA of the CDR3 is TGTGCCTGGAGTGTACTAGGGACATCTGGAAACACCATATATTTT.

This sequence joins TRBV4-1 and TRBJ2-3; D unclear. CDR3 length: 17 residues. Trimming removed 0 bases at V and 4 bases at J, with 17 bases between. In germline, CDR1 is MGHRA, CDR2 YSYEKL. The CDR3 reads CASSQERGGSSADTQYF. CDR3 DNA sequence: TGCGCCAGCAGCCAAGAAAGAGGCGGCAGTTCGGCAGATACGCAGTATTTT.

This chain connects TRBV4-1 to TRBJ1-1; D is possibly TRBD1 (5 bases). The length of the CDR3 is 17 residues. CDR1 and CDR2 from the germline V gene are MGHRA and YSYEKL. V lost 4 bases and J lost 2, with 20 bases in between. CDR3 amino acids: CASSPTNLGGSNTEAFF. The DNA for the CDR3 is TGCGCCAGCAGCCCCACCAATCTTGGGGGGTCTAACACTGAAGCTTTCTTT.

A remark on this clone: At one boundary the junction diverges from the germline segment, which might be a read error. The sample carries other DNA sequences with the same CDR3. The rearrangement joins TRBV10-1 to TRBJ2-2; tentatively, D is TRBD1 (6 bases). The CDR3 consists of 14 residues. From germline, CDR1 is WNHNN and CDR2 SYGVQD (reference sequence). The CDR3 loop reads CASSIQGGAGELFF. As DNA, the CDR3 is TGCGCCAGCAGTATACAGGGCGGAGCCGGGGAACTGTTTTTT.

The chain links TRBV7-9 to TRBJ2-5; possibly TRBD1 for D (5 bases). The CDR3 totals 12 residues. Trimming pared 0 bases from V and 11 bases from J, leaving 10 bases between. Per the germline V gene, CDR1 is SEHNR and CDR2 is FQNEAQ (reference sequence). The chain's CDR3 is CASSLARDSQYF. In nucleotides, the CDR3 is TGTGCCAGCAGCTTAGCGCGAGACAGTCAGTACTTC.